This T cell receptor beta chain was identified in a study of T-cell memory formation after mild COVID-19. Overall study: The TCR clusters were mostly specific to one donor. Study conclusions and caveats: While clones contracting from day 15 to 85 were balanced between CD4 and CD8, later expanders leaned CD4+. Shrinking CD4+ clones were chiefly CM and EM; CD8+ ones were chiefly EMRA. For second-wave clones that peaked at day 37, SARS-CoV-2 specificity went unverified.

TCRdb re-derived calls from the 5' RACE reads in MiXCR, one entry per CDR3 protein. The repertoire has 550,000 to 700,000 distinct CDR3 sequences, 17% of them found once; the top ten carry 8.1%. This CDR3 has 17 amino acids. Germline lookup yields CDR1 KGHSH and CDR2 LQKENI. The V end lost 0 bases, the J end lost 1 base, and 12 bases lay between the germline ends. A few counts support this clonotype. Its target is not known. The source is an adult woman who had mild COVID-19 (a few samples of this study predate the infection). Cell type and time point are not known. The chain has TRBV18 and TRBJ2-2, with a possible D match to TRBD1 (6 bases). Sequences were obtained from PBMCs or a T cell subset sorted from them (not recorded which). CDR3 sequence (DNA): TGTGCCAGCTCACCACCTAAAACAGGGTTGAACACCGGGGAGCTGTTTTTT. It specifies CASSPPKTGLNTGELFF.